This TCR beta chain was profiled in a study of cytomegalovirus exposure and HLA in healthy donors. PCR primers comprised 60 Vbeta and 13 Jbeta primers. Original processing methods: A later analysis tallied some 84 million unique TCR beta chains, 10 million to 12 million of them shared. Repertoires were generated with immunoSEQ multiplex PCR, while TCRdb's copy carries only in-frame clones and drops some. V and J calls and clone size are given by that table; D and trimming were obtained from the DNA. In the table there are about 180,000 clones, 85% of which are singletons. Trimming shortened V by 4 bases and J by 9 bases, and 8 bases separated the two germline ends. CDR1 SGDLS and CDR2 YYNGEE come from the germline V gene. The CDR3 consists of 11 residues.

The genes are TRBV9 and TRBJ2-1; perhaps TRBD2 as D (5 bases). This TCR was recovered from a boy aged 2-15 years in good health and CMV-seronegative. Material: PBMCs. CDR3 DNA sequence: TGTGCCAGCAGCAGCGGCGGTGAGCAGTTCTTC. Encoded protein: CASSSGGEQFF. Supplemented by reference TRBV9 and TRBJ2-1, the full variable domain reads DSGVTQTPKHLITATGQRVTLRCSPRSGDLSVYWYQQSLDQGLQFLIQYYNGEERAKGNILERFSAQQFPDLHSELNLSSLELGDSALYFCASSSGGEQFFGPGTRLTVL.